This TCR beta chain was observed in a study of T cell repertoires in cytomegalovirus infection. In the study overall: An indication of both CMV infection and matching HLA type came from public TCR beta signatures.

Note on this clonotype: What it binds is unknown.

Study-wide results and limits: It was HLA-C-restricted CMV-specific TCR beta clonotypes that dominated the response ex vivo.

Germline-derived CDR1 and CDR2 are LGHNA and YNFKEQ. The CDR3 is made up of 18 amino acids. Deletions cut 0 bases from V and 1 base from J, with 16 bases between. TCRdb reanalysed the reads using MiXCR and keeps one entry per CDR3 protein. The sample shows about 310,000 distinct CDR3 sequences, around 10% of them seen only once. The receptor comes from a human donor in good health (CMV status not recorded). Some clones in this sample may be carry-over from other donors' samples. The chain recombines TRBV4-2 with TRBJ1-3, with a weak D call TRBD1 (5 bases). Material for sequencing was PBMCs. The CDR3 coding sequence is TGTGCCAGCAGCCAAGATGGTTCTGGGACTGCTTCTGGAAACACCATATATTTT. It yields the protein CASSQDGSGTASGNTIYF.